Reported below is one T cell receptor (beta chain). Recruited during active infection, patients (from Seattle) were subsequently followed longitudinally. This specimen comes from a study of blood T cell repertoires in COVID-19. Assay used: immunoSEQ multiplex PCR; TCRdb lists only in-frame clones, some missing. The table includes 85,000 to 95,000 clones, 89% detected once. The ends were cut back, 9 bases at V and 6 bases at J, with 9 bases in the middle. CDR3 length: 10 residues. CDR1 is MNHEY, CDR2 SMNVEV, per germline (reference sequence). The chain has TRBV27 and TRBJ2-7; a weak D match, TRBD2 (5 bases). This clonotype originated in a man in his sixties with COVID-19, enrolled during active disease. The sample taken for sequencing was peripheral blood. The CDR3 sequence: CARGSCEQYF. CDR3 bases: TGTGCCAGAGGGAGTTGCGAGCAGTACTTC.